The 4 T cell receptor beta chains presented below share a single source sample, sequenced in a study of CD8 T cells in ankylosing spondylitis. Via MiXCR, TCRdb re-called the 5' RACE reads, giving one row per CDR3 protein. This table has 200,000 to 300,000 distinct CDR3 sequences, more than 20% appearing once. Material for sequencing was blood, either unsorted or a sorted T cell fraction (not recorded which). The receptors were gathered from a male donor with ankylosing spondylitis or in good health (not recorded which).

The chain recombines TRBV2 with TRBJ2-2; TRBD1 matches at 7 bases. Germline V gene sequence: CDR1 SNHLY, CDR2 FYNNEI. After removal of 5 bases from V and 0 bases from J, the junction contained 3 bases not matched to a gene. The CDR3 runs to 15 residues. CDR3 amino acids: CASSLDRANTGELFF. CDR3 coding DNA: TGTGCCAGCAGTTTAGACAGGGCGAACACCGGGGAGCTGTTTTTT.

The CDR3 sequence: CASSFMGEQFF. The CDR3 region has the DNA TGTGCCAGCAGTTTTATGGGTGAGCAGTTCTTC. The chain has TRBV12-3 or TRBV12-4 and TRBJ2-1, with D hard to call. This CDR3 is built from 11 residues. The V end lost 3 bases, the J end lost 9 bases, and 6 bases lay between the germline ends.

The V gene is TRBV20-1, the J gene TRBJ2-7, with D tentatively TRBD1 (6 bases). Deletions cut 1 base from V and 0 bases from J, with 13 bases between. Germline loops: CDR1 DFQATT, CDR2 SNEGSKA (reference sequence). The CDR3 sequence is 15 residues long. The CDR3 region is CSARGTAGVSYEQYF. In nucleotides, the CDR3 is TGCAGTGCTAGAGGTACGGCAGGGGTCTCCTACGAGCAGTACTTC.

This clonotype was picked up many times. The CDR3, as DNA: TGTGCCAGCGGTCCGGGACGCGCGAACACTGAAGCTTTCTTT. It encodes CASGPGRANTEAFF. V is TRBV12-3 or TRBV12-4 and J is TRBJ1-1; a weak D match, TRBD1 (5 bases). The CDR3 totals 14 residues. V gave up 8 bases and J gave up 1 base, with 14 bases separating them.